This T cell receptor beta chain was recorded in a study of T-cell reconstitution after alpha-beta-depleted transplantation in children. This clonotype was observed at least ten times. This CDR3 has 13 residues. From germline, CDR1 is SQVTM and CDR2 ANQGSEA. The ends lost 6 bases at V and 3 bases at J; junction bases unmatched: 7. Unique molecular identifiers were used to barcode this TCRbeta library. MiXCR was run by TCRdb on the PCR reads, yielding one entry per CDR3 protein. Among hundreds of thousands of distinct CDR3 sequences listed, approximately 17% were seen once. The source is a human donor who donated a stem cell graft to a child with acute myeloid leukemia. This chain joins TRBV29-1 and TRBJ2-7; 8 positions match TRBD1. Sequenced here: PBMCs from the stem cell graft donor, sampled from the stem cell graft. The CDR3 loop reads CSVLQGAGYEQYF. For the CDR3, the DNA is TGCAGCGTGCTCCAGGGGGCAGGCTACGAGCAGTACTTC.